The TCR delta chain under discussion was sequenced for a study of gamma-delta T cells after stem cell transplantation. Per the germline V gene, CDR1 is TVYSNPD and CDR2 is GDNSRS (reference sequence). This CDR3 region has 12 residues. The germline V and J ends were trimmed by 0 bases and 10 bases, with 15 bases remaining between them. TCRdb re-analyzed the RT-PCR reads via CATT. The table includes about 1,200 delta-chain clones, over 15% detected once. This clone is termed medium-sized. This receptor was taken from a human donor. It is not recorded whose cells these are; they may come from a transplant donor. The rearrangement links TRDV3 to TRDJ1; tentative D call: TRDD3 (5 bases). Sequencing was done on a sample of gamma-delta T cells. CDR3 region: CAFRGFGRTLIF. As DNA, the CDR3 is TGTGCCTTTAGGGGATTTGGGCGTACACTCATCTTT.